These 5 T cell receptor beta chains were all obtained from the same sample, sequenced in a study of cytomegalovirus exposure and HLA in healthy donors. The PCR was carried out with 60 Vbeta primers and 13 Jbeta primers. Assay: immunoSEQ multiplex PCR; the TCRdb copy retains only in-frame clones and omits some. The table includes some 150,000 clones, over 75% detected once. The sequencing sample was made of PBMCs. These receptors were taken from a woman aged 25 to 39 in good health and CMV-seronegative.

The chain carries TRBV30 and TRBJ1-5; maybe TRBD1 (6 bases). The CDR3 sequence is 15 residues long. The germline V and J ends were trimmed by 0 bases and 1 base, with 10 bases remaining between them. Germline V gene data show CDR1 as GTSNPN and CDR2 as SVGIG (reference sequence). CDR3 DNA: TGTGCCTGGAGTGTAGGGGGGGGGAGCAATCAGCCCCAGCATTTT. Translated: CAWSVGGGSNQPQHF.

The chain links TRBV2 to TRBJ2-1; 11 positions agree with TRBD2. The CDR3 runs 15 residues. In germline, CDR1 is SNHLY, CDR2 FYNNEI. The junction had 10 bases not matched to a gene; V was cut back by 6 bases and J by 9 bases. CDR3: CASRALAGGGLEQFF. In DNA form, the CDR3 reads TGTGCCAGCAGGGCCCTAGCGGGGGGCGGCCTTGAGCAGTTCTTC.

This rearrangement joins TRBV7-9 to TRBJ1-1; D is possibly TRBD1 (5 bases). V was clipped by 7 bases and J by 4 bases, with 10 bases between them. Germline V CDR1 and CDR2: SEHNR, FQNEAQ (reference sequence). This CDR3 comprises 12 residues. CDR3 DNA sequence: TGTGCCAGCAACCCAGGGTCCACTGAAGCTTTCTTT. Translated: CASNPGSTEAFF. The full variable domain, with the rest looked up from reference TRBV7-9 and TRBJ1-1, is DTGVSQNPRHKITKRGQNVTFRCDPISEHNRLYWYRQTLGQGPEFLTYFQNEAQLEKSRLLSDRFSAERPKGSFSTLEIQRTEQGDSAMYLCASNPGSTEAFFGQGTRLTVV.

The CDR3 DNA sequence: TGCAGCGTCCTCGGGACTGTGGGGTCCGGGGAGCTGTTTTTT. It is translated as CSVLGTVGSGELFF. The gene calls are TRBV29-1 and TRBJ2-2, with D possibly being TRBD2 (6 bases). V was clipped by 6 bases and J by 6 bases, with 17 bases between them. Germline loops: CDR1 SQVTM, CDR2 ANQGSEA. This CDR3 spans 14 amino acids.

The chain couples TRBV7-9 to TRBJ1-2, with 8 bases identical to TRBD1. With V trimmed by 1 base and J by 6 bases, 7 bases remained unmatched. CDR3 length: 15 amino acids. Germline V CDR1 and CDR2: SEHNR, FQNEAQ (reference sequence). CDR3 bases: TGTGCCAGCAGCTTAGGGTTGGGACAGGAAGATGGCTACACCTTC. Translation: CASSLGLGQEDGYTF.